The 12 T cell receptor beta chains listed next were all sequenced from one sample in a study of molecular identifiers for immune sequencing clone quantification. TCRdb processed the PCR reads anew with MiXCR; each CDR3 protein has one entry. The sample holds about 320,000 distinct CDR3 sequences, roughly a quarter seen once. Sequences were obtained from naive CD8+ T cells from blood, with Jurkat cell RNA spiked in. Described subset: FACS-sorted CD8+CD4-CCR7+CD45RA+ naive T cells. These TCRs come from a human donor in good health. Some libraries in this study had Jurkat cell RNA spiked in.

This clonotype appeared a few times. The V call is TRBV20-1, the J call TRBJ2-7; a weak D match, TRBD2 (5 bases). Germline V gene data show CDR1 as DFQATT and CDR2 as SNEGSKA (reference sequence). The V gene lost 0 bases and the J gene lost 1 base, with 13 bases spanning the gap. The CDR3 sequence is 15 residues long. The CDR3 protein is CSARDNDRLSYEQYF. In nucleotides, the CDR3 is TGCAGTGCTAGAGATAATGACCGACTATCCTACGAGCAGTACTTC.

This clonotype was counted at least ten times. J is TRBJ2-3 and V is TRBV28; tentatively, D is TRBD2 (5 bases). V shed 5 bases and J shed 2 bases, with 11 bases lying between them. Germline assignment: CDR1 MDHEN and CDR2 SYDVKM. The CDR3 consists of 14 residues. The CDR3 region has the DNA TGTGCCAGCAGTCTAACGGGAACCACAGATACGCAGTATTTT. This sequence encodes CASSLTGTTDTQYF.

The V call is TRBV20-1, the J call TRBJ2-7; the match to TRBD1 covers 10 bases. The germline gives CDR1 DFQATT, CDR2 SNEGSKA (reference sequence). With V trimmed by 0 bases and J by 0 bases, 5 bases remained unmatched. The CDR3 has 16 residues. The CDR3 spells CSARDGDRGTSYEQYF. CDR3 coding DNA: TGCAGTGCTAGAGATGGGGACAGGGGAACCTCCTACGAGCAGTACTTC.

Details on this clonotype: One end of the junction does not line up with germline, which may come from a read error. CDR3 bases: TGTGCCAGCAGCTTCGGGGCCGGAAGGAGGGGAAATAATTCACCCCTCCACTTT. Amino acid sequence: CASSFGAGRRGNNSPLHF. The chain couples TRBV5-3 to TRBJ1-6; perhaps TRBD1 as D (5 bases). TRBV5-3 is known as an ORF, though its function is uncertain. The CDR3 contains 18 residues.

This rearrangement joins TRBV12-3 or TRBV12-4 to TRBJ2-3, with D perhaps being TRBD1 or TRBD2 (6 bases each). CDR3 size: 17 residues. The ends were cut back, 6 bases at V and 2 bases at J, with 21 bases in the middle. The CDR3 DNA sequence: TGTGCCAGCAGCGGAGAAGGCTCGGGGGCTCTCACAGATACGCAGTATTTT. The encoded protein is CASSGEGSGALTDTQYF.

As for this clonotype: Germline and junction disagree at one end, which may indicate a read error. V and J are TRBV20-1 and TRBJ1-4; no firm D call. The V gene's germline CDR1 is DFQATT and CDR2 SNEGSKA (reference sequence). The length of the CDR3 is 15 residues. CDR3 in DNA: TGCAGTGCTAGAGTTCCAGAGAAGCCTAATGAAAAACTGTATTTT. Translating gives CSARVPEKPNEKLYF.

The rearrangement links TRBV7-2 to TRBJ2-5, with no clear D. The CDR3 totals 17 residues. Germline CDR1 is SGHTA and CDR2 is FQGNSA. V lost 3 bases and J 3 bases, leaving 20 bases between the germline ends. CDR3 region: CASSFLTPPGRKETQYF. In DNA, the CDR3 is TGTGCCAGCAGCTTTTTGACCCCCCCCGGCAGAAAAGAGACCCAGTACTTC.

This clonotype has more than one count but fewer than ten. This chain connects TRBV29-1 to TRBJ2-7, with 8 bases that match TRBD1. Trimming removed 6 bases from V and 5 bases from J; junction bases left unmatched: 9. The germline V gene encodes CDR1 SQVTM and CDR2 ANQGSEA. This CDR3 is 13 amino acids long. This CDR3 is CSVADRGRDEQYF. In DNA form, the CDR3 reads TGCAGCGTAGCCGACAGGGGACGCGACGAGCAGTACTTC.

This chain joins TRBV6-2 or TRBV6-3 and TRBJ2-6, with 11 bases that match TRBD1. Germline CDR1 MNHEY, CDR2 SVGEGT. Germline trimming cut 5 bases from V and 0 bases from J; bases unmatched to any gene: 6. The CDR3 has 18 residues. For the CDR3, the DNA is TGTGCCAGCAGTACCCCCGGGACAGGGGGCTCTGGGGCCAACGTCCTGACTTTC. This translates into CASSTPGTGGSGANVLTF.

This clonotype has a count of ten or more. The rearrangement joins TRBV12-3 or TRBV12-4 to TRBJ2-1; D unclear. The CDR3 totals 12 residues. The V and J ends lost 5 bases and 10 bases respectively, with 12 bases between them. Written as DNA, the CDR3 is TGTGCCAGCAGTCCTCGACCGGTAGAGCAGTTCTTC. As protein: CASSPRPVEQFF.

The chain carries TRBV6-2 or TRBV6-3 and TRBJ1-4; D is undetermined. V dropped 6 bases and J dropped 7 bases, with 18 bases sitting between them. The CDR3 sequence is 15 residues long. CDR1 MNHEY and CDR2 SVGEGT come from the germline V gene. CDR3 sequence reads: CASSPDGTTIEKLFF. The CDR3 DNA follows: TGTGCCAGCAGCCCAGACGGAACGACAATTGAAAAACTGTTTTTT.

The chain carries TRBV19 and TRBJ2-7, with D possibly being TRBD2 (5 bases). This CDR3 comprises 15 residues. Germline V gives CDR1 LNHDA, CDR2 SQIVND (reference sequence). With 4 bases removed from V and 2 bases from J, the gap between germline ends came to 15 bases. Here the CDR3 reads CASSTGSGAPYEQYF. The CDR3 DNA follows: TGTGCCAGTAGTACGGGAAGCGGAGCTCCCTACGAGCAGTACTTC.